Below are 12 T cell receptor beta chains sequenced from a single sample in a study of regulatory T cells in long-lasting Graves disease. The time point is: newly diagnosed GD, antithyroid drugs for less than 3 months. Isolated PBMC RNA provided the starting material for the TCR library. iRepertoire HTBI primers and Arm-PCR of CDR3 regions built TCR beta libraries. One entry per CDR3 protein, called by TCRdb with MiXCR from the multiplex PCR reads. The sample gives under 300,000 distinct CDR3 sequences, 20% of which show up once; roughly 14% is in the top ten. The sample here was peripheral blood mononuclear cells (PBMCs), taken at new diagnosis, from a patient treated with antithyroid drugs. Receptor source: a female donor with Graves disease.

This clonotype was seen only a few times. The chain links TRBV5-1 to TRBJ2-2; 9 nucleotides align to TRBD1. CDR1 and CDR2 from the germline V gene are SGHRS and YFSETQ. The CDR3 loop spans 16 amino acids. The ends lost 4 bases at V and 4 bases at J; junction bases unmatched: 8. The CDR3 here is CASSQEQGASTGELFF. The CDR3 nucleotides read TGCGCCAGCAGCCAAGAACAGGGGGCGAGCACCGGGGAGCTGTTTTTT.

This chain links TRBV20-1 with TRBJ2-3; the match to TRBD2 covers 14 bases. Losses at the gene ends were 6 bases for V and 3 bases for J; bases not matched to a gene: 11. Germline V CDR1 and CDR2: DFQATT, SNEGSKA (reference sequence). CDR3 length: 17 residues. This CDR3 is CSAPGLAGVASTDTQYF. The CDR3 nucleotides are TGCAGTGCCCCGGGACTAGCGGGAGTGGCTAGTACAGATACGCAGTATTTT.

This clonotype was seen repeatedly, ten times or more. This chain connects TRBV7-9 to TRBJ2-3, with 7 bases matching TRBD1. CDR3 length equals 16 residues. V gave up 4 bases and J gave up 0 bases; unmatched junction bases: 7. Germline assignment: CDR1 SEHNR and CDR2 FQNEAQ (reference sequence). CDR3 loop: CASSSFGQDSTDTQYF. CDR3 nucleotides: TGTGCCAGCAGCTCCTTCGGACAGGACAGCACAGATACGCAGTATTTT.

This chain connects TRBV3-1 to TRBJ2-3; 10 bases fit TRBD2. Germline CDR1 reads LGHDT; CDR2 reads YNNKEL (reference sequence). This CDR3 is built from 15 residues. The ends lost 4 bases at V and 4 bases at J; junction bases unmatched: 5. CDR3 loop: CASSRSGGAADTQYF. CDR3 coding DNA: TGTGCCAGCAGCCGAAGCGGGGGGGCTGCAGATACGCAGTATTTT.

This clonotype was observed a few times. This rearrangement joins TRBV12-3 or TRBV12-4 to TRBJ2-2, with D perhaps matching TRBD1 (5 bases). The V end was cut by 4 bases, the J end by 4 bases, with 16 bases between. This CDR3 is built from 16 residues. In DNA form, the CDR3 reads TGTGCCAGCAGTTCTCACAGGAGTGCCGGCACCGGGGAGCTGTTTTTT. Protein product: CASSSHRSAGTGELFF.

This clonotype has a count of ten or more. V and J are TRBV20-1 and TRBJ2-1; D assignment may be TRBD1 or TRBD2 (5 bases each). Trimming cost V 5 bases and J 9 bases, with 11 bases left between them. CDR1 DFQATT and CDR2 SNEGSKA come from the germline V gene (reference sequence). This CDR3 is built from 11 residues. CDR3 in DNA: TGCAGTGCTCAAGGGGACGTTGAGCAGTTCTTC. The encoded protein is CSAQGDVEQFF.

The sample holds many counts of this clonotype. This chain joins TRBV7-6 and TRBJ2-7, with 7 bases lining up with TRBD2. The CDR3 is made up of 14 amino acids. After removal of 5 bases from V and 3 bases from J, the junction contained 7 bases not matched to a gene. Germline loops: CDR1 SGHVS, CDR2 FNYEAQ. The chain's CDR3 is CASSRGEGLYEQYF. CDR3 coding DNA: TGTGCCAGCAGCCGAGGGGAGGGTCTCTACGAGCAGTACTTC.

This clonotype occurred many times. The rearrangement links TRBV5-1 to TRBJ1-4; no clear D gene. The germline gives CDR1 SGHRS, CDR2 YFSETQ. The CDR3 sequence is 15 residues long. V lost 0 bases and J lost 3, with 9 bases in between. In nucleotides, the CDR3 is TGCGCCAGCAGCTTGGTGGGGAATCCTAATGAAAAACTGTTTTTT. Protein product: CASSLVGNPNEKLFF. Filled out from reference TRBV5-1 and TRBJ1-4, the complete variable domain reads KAGVTQTPRYLIKTRGQQVTLSCSPISGHRSVSWYQQTPGQGLQFLFEYFSETQRNKGNFPGRFSGRQFSNSRSEMNVSTLELGDSALYLCASSLVGNPNEKLFFGSGTQLSVL.

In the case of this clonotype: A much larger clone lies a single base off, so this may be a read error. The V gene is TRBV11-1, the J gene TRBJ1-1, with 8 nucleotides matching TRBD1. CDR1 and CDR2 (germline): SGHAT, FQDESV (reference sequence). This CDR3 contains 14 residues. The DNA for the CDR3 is TGTGCCAGCAGTTCTACAGGGGGGTACACTGAAACTTTCTTT. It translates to CASSSTGGYTETFF.

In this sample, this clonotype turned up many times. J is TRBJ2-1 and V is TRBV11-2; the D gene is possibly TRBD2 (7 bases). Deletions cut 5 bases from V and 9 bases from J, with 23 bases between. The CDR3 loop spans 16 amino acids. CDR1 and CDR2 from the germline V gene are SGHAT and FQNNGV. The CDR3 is CASSMTGGLSSGEQFF. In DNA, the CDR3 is TGTGCCAGCAGCATGACGGGGGGCCTGTCCTCTGGTGAGCAGTTCTTC.

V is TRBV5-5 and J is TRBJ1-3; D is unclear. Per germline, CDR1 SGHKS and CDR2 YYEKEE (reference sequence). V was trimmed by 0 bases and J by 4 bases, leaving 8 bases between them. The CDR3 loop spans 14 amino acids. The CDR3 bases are TGTGCCAGCAGCTTGGAGCCGGGGGGAAACACCATATATTTT. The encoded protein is CASSLEPGGNTIYF.

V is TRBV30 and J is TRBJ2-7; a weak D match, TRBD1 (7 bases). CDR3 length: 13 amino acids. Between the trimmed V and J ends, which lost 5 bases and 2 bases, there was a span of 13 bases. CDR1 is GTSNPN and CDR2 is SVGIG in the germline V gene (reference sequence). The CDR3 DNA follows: TGTGCCTGGGGAGGGACAGTAACCTACGAGCAGTACTTC. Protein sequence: CAWGGTVTYEQYF.